The rows below give T cell receptor beta chains drawn from one sample of a study of T cells in Graves' hyperthyroidism and ophthalmopathy. MiXCR, applied by TCRdb to the multiplex PCR reads, yields one record per CDR3 protein. This sample yields 140,000 or so distinct CDR3 sequences, of which less than 25% are seen a single time; more than 60% belongs to the top ten. Sequenced material: blood. The receptor source for this set is a woman between 50 and 59 years old with Graves' hyperthyroidism that later progressed to Graves' ophthalmopathy. CDR3s include the opening cysteine and the closing phenylalanine or tryptophan. The D gene is left open where the match is weak. Clone size is not always given. Where it is, it says once, few, many or a class for expanded clones.

TRBJ2-5,-,TRBV18,many,TGTGCCAGCTCACCGGAAAATGGGGCTAAAGAGACCCAGTACTTC,CASSPENGAKETQYF
TRBJ1-5,TRBD1,TRBV2,many,TGTGCCAGCAGTAGACAGGGTTGGAATCAGCCCCAGCATTTT,CASSRQGWNQPQHF
TRBJ2-1,-,TRBV6-1,few,TGTGCCAGCAGTTCCCGGGACTCTTACAATGAGCAGTTCTTC,CASSSRDSYNEQFF
TRBJ2-1,-,TRBV11-2,many,TGTGCCAGCAGCTTCTCTGGGGGAGGCGGTAGATCCTACAATGAGCAGTTCTTC,CASSFSGGGGRSYNEQFF
TRBJ2-2,-,TRBV3-1,-,TGTGCCAGCAGCCACGAGGGCAACACCGGGGAGCTGTTTTTT,CASSHEGNTGELFF
TRBJ2-7,-,TRBV30,many,TGTGCCTGGAGTCCACTGGGGTGGCTATACAACTACGAGCAGTACTTC,CAWSPLGWLYNYEQYF
TRBJ2-5,-,TRBV5-5,many,TGTGCCAGCAGCTTTCCGGGGTACCAAGAGACCCAGTACTTC,CASSFPGYQETQYF
TRBJ2-1,TRBD2,TRBV5-4,-,TGTGCCAGCAGCTTGGCGGGACTACTGGGTAGTGAGCAGTTCTTC,CASSLAGLLGSEQFF
TRBJ2-1,TRBD2,TRBV19,-,TGTGCCAGTAACCCGAGGACTAGCGGGAGCAAGAGCGAGCAGTTCTTC,CASNPRTSGSKSEQFF
TRBJ1-1,-,TRBV15,-,TGTGCCACCAGCACCAACAGGGTAACTTCTGAAGCTTTCTTT,CATSTNRVTSEAFF
TRBJ2-2,TRBD1,TRBV5-1,-,TGCGCCAGCAGCGAGAGGAGGACAGGGGTCAACACCGGGGAGCTGTTTTTT,CASSERRTGVNTGELFF
TRBJ2-7,-,TRBV4-2,few,TGTGCCAGCAGCCGAAGGACAGACTACGAGCAGTACTTC,CASSRRTDYEQYF
TRBJ2-7,-,TRBV14,many,TGTGCCAGCAGCCAATTAAGGTGGGAGCAGTACTTC,CASSQLRWEQYF
TRBJ1-1,TRBD1,TRBV19,few,TGTGCCAGTACTTGGGTACAGGGGGAAGCTTTCTTT,CASTWVQGEAFF
TRBJ2-5,TRBD2,TRBV7-9,many,TGTGCCAGCAGCCCGGCTCGACTAGCGGGAGGGCCGAAGACCCAGTACTTC,CASSPARLAGGPKTQYF
TRBJ2-5,-,TRBV5-5,many,TGTGCCAGTAAAATCGGGGAGACCCAAGAGACCCAGTACTTC,CASKIGETQETQYF
TRBJ1-1,TRBD1,TRBV7-2,-,TGTGCCAGCAGCCCTCGACAGGGAAGGGAAGCTTTCTTT,CASSPRQGREAFF
TRBJ2-1,-,TRBV18,many,TGTGCCAGCTCACCAGGAAATGAGCAGTTCTTC,CASSPGNEQFF
TRBJ2-4,TRBD2,TRBV5-1,few,TGCGCCAGCAGCTTGGCCGCGGGAGGGGGTCACATTCAGTACTTC,CASSLAAGGGHIQYF
TRBJ2-1,TRBD2,TRBV10-2,few,TGCGCCAGCTGTCCTAGCGGTATCGGTGAGCAGTTCTTC,CASCPSGIGEQFF
TRBJ2-1,TRBD2,TRBV5-1,many,TGCGCCAGCAGCCCAGCCCCGGGACTAGCGGGGTACAATGAGCAGTTCTTC,CASSPAPGLAGYNEQFF
TRBJ1-1,-,TRBV7-8,-,TGTGCCAGCAGCTTAGAGGAAGGAGACAGAGAAGCTTTCTTT,CASSLEEGDREAFF
TRBJ1-1,TRBD1,TRBV24-1,many,TGTGCCACGAGAACAGGGGGCAACATGAACACTGAAGCTTTCTTT,CATRTGGNMNTEAFF
TRBJ2-2,-,TRBV5-5,many,TGTGCCAGCAGCGGAGGGTTGTCCGGGGAGCTGTTTTTT,CASSGGLSGELFF
TRBJ2-7,TRBD2,TRBV12-3/TRBV12-4,-,TGTGCCAGCAGTAAGACTAGCGGGGTCTCCTACGAGCAGTACTTC,CASSKTSGVSYEQYF
TRBJ1-1,TRBD1,TRBV2,many,TGTGCCGGTCGCAGGGACAGGGAGGGAGCTTTCTTT,CAGRRDREGAFF
TRBJ2-7,TRBD2,TRBV11-2,many,TGTGCCAGCAGCGGGACTAGCGGGCAACGGGTCGAGCAGTACTTC,CASSGTSGQRVEQYF
TRBJ2-2,-,TRBV2,few,TGTGCCAGCAGTGGACAGGGTGGCGGGATTGGCGGGGAGCTGTTTTTT,CASSGQGGGIGGELFF
TRBJ1-2,-,TRBV7-3,-,TGTGCCAGCAGTCAAGGGCAGGGAATAGGTGGCTACACCTTC,CASSQGQGIGGYTF
TRBJ1-4,-,TRBV7-9,-,TGTGCCAGCAGCTTTCAGGGTCGAATTGGAAAACTGTTTTTT,CASSFQGRIGKLFF
TRBJ1-1,TRBD1,TRBV12-3/TRBV12-4,-,TGTGCCAGCAGTTTAGTCGGACAGGGGGCGCGGAACACTGAAGCTTTCTTT,CASSLVGQGARNTEAFF
TRBJ2-1,TRBD1,TRBV2,many,TGTGCCACCCTCCAGGGGGCTAATCACAATGAGCAGTTCTTC,CATLQGANHNEQFF
TRBJ1-2,-,TRBV7-9,-,TGTGCCAGCAGCGGCAGGGTGGAGGTGGGCGGCTACACCTTC,CASSGRVEVGGYTF
TRBJ2-2,-,TRBV6-1,-,TGTGCCAGCAGGCGGAACACCGGGGAGCTGTTTTTT,CASRRNTGELFF
TRBJ2-1,TRBD1,TRBV3-1,many,TGTGCCAGCAGCCATCGGGACAGGGGGCGTGATGAGCAGTTCTTC,CASSHRDRGRDEQFF
TRBJ1-2,-,TRBV12-3/TRBV12-4,many,TGTGCCAGCAGTTTGAAGGGGAACCTTGGCTACACCTTC,CASSLKGNLGYTF
TRBJ1-1,-,TRBV18,many,TGTGCCAGCTCAACCTGGGGGAAAACTGAAGCTTTCTTT,CASSTWGKTEAFF
TRBJ1-2,TRBD1,TRBV6-2/TRBV6-3,few,TGTGCCAGCAGACCCTGGGCAGGGGGAAATGGCTACACCTTC,CASRPWAGGNGYTF
TRBJ1-1,-,TRBV28,many,TGTGCCAGCAGTTTAAATGGGGGCAACACTGAAGCTTTCTTT,CASSLNGGNTEAFF
TRBJ2-3,TRBD2,TRBV6-2/TRBV6-3,many,TGTGCCAGCAAGTGGCGGGAGGGCCGGAGAGGAGATACGCAGTATTTT,CASKWREGRRGDTQYF
TRBJ2-5,TRBD1,TRBV28,few,TGTGCCAGCAACCTTTCGGGACAGGGACTTGGGGCCCAGTACTTC,CASNLSGQGLGAQYF
TRBJ1-3,-,TRBV4-1,-,TGCGCCAGCAGCCAACGGGGGGAATTCGGAAACACCATATATTTT,CASSQRGEFGNTIYF
TRBJ2-2,TRBD2,TRBV20-1,many,TGCAGTGCTAGGGCTAGCGGGAGGGCCGTCACCGGGGAGCTGTTTTTT,CSARASGRAVTGELFF
TRBJ2-7,-,TRBV5-1,many,TGCGCCAGCAGCTTGGAACGGAGCTCCTACGAGCAGTACTTC,CASSLERSSYEQYF
TRBJ2-7,-,TRBV30,many,TGTGCCCTCGCGGGATCCCCCTACGAGCAGTACTTC,CALAGSPYEQYF
TRBJ2-7,-,TRBV7-9,few,TGTGCCAGCAGCTTAGTCTTTGGGGAGAGAGTAGGTGAGCAGTACTTC,CASSLVFGERVGEQYF
TRBJ2-1,-,TRBV19,-,TGTGCCAGTATGTCCGTCTATGAGCAGTTCTTC,CASMSVYEQFF
TRBJ1-4,-,TRBV6-1,many,TGTGCCAGCAGTTCTGCAGGGACTAATGAAAAACTGTTTTTT,CASSSAGTNEKLFF
TRBJ2-5,TRBD2,TRBV24-1,many,TGTGCCACCAGTGACCGGCGGGAGGGCCGAGAGACCCAGTACTTC,CATSDRREGRETQYF
TRBJ1-1,-,TRBV6-5,once,TGTGCCAGCAGTTACTTTCGGCCAGGCGGGACTGAAGCTTTCTTT,CASSYFRPGGTEAFF
TRBJ2-1,-,TRBV3-1,many,TGTGCCAGCAGCCAAGGACTGACGGGCTCCCTCTACAATGAGCAGTTCTTC,CASSQGLTGSLYNEQFF
TRBJ2-2,-,TRBV29-1,-,TGCAGCGTCGCGACCGGGGGCGGGGAGCTGTTTTTT,CSVATGGGELFF
TRBJ2-1,TRBD2,TRBV28,-,TGTGCCAGCAGGGGATATAGCGGGAGGTCCTACAATGAGCAGTTCTTC,CASRGYSGRSYNEQFF
TRBJ2-7,TRBD1,TRBV11-2,many,TGTGCCAGCAGTACTGGTCCGGGACAGGGGTTCGAGCAGTACTTC,CASSTGPGQGFEQYF
TRBJ2-3,TRBD2,TRBV5-4,few,TGTGCCAGCAGCCCCAGTCTAGCGGAGCTCACAGATACGCAGTATTTT,CASSPSLAELTDTQYF
TRBJ2-7,-,TRBV11-2,many,TGTGCCAGCAGCTTACCCGGGGGCACCTACGAGCAGTACTTC,CASSLPGGTYEQYF
TRBJ2-5,-,TRBV7-3,many,TGTGCCAGCAGCCTGGCTGTGTGGGGGCCAGAGACCCAGTACTTC,CASSLAVWGPETQYF
TRBJ2-5,TRBD1,TRBV15,many,TGTGCCACCAGCCAAAGGACAGGACAAGAGACCCAGTACTTC,CATSQRTGQETQYF
TRBJ2-5,TRBD1,TRBV18,many,TGTGCCAGCTCACCAACAGGGGGAGAGACCCAGTACTTC,CASSPTGGETQYF
TRBJ2-3,-,TRBV7-3,many,TGTGCCAGCAGCTTAGGTGGAGCAGATACGCAGTATTTT,CASSLGGADTQYF